This is a list of T cell receptor beta chains from one sample in a study of blood T cell repertoires in COVID-19. Sequencing used immunoSEQ multiplex PCR; TCRdb keeps in-frame clones, though not all of them. The sample yields some 300,000 clones, 85% to 90% seen once. Sequencing was done on a sample of peripheral blood. These receptors all stem from a woman between 50 and 59 years old with COVID-19, enrolled during active disease. The CDR3 runs from the conserved cysteine through the conserved F or W. Each record gives: D gene, V gene, J gene, clone size, CDR3 DNA, CDR3 protein. A D gene is named only where the DNA matches it firmly. Some rows mark clone size as missing; the rest say once, few, many or name a class of expanded clone.

D: TRBD1; V: TRBV2; J: TRBJ1-4; size: many; DNA: TGTGCCAGCAGTGAGGGGAGGGACAGGGGTGTTGAAAAACTGTTTTTT; CDR3: CASSEGRDRGVEKLFF
D: .; V: TRBV2; J: TRBJ1-2; size: .; DNA: TGTGCCAGCAGTATGGGACTCGGCGGCTACACCTTC; CDR3: CASSMGLGGYTF
D: .; V: TRBV15; J: TRBJ1-4; size: .; DNA: TGTGCCACCAGCAGAGACAGGGTTTCGAATGAAAAACTGTTTTTT; CDR3: CATSRDRVSNEKLFF
D: .; V: TRBV5-1; J: TRBJ1-6; size: .; DNA: TGCGCCAGCAGCTTGGCGCAGGGGACATACAATTCACCCCTCCACTTT; CDR3: CASSLAQGTYNSPLHF
D: TRBD1; V: TRBV4-3; J: TRBJ2-7; size: .; DNA: TGCGCCAGCAGTCGTAAGGACAGCTGGACAGGGAAGTCCTACGAGCAGTACTTC; CDR3: CASSRKDSWTGKSYEQYF
D: TRBD1; V: TRBV11-3; J: TRBJ2-1; size: .; DNA: TGTGCCAGCAGCTTATTTCAGGGGGCTTTTCGATACAATGAGCAGTTCTTC; CDR3: CASSLFQGAFRYNEQFF
D: TRBD1; V: TRBV30; J: TRBJ1-3; size: .; DNA: TGTGCCTGGAAACAGGGGGCCGCCCGCTCTGGAAACACCATATATTTT; CDR3: CAWKQGAARSGNTIYF
D: TRBD2; V: TRBV15; J: TRBJ2-7; size: .; DNA: TGTGCCACCAGCAGAGAGCCCACTAGCGGAATTTACGAGCAGTACTTC; CDR3: CATSREPTSGIYEQYF
D: .; V: TRBV3-1/TRBV3-2; J: TRBJ1-1; size: .; DNA: TGTGCCAGCAGCCAAGGGGACATGAACACTGAAGCTTTCTTT; CDR3: CASSQGDMNTEAFF
D: TRBD2; V: TRBV19; J: TRBJ2-1; size: .; DNA: TGTGCCAGTCGGACTAGCGGGAGAAGCTCCTACAATGAGCAGTTCTTC; CDR3: CASRTSGRSSYNEQFF
D: TRBD1; V: TRBV9; J: TRBJ1-4; size: .; DNA: TGTGCCAGCAGCGTAGGGAGGGACAGGGGTGGAAAACTGTTTTTT; CDR3: CASSVGRDRGGKLFF
D: TRBD2; V: TRBV18; J: TRBJ2-1; size: .; DNA: TGTGCCAGCTCACCATCAACTAGCGACCCCTACAATGAGCAGTTCTTC; CDR3: CASSPSTSDPYNEQFF
D: TRBD1; V: TRBV18; J: TRBJ1-5; size: .; DNA: TGTGCCAGCTCCCTCGTTGACAGGGGAAGCTTCAATCAGCCCCAGCATTTT; CDR3: CASSLVDRGSFNQPQHF
D: .; V: TRBV19; J: TRBJ1-1; size: .; DNA: TGTGCCAGCCGATCAGAAAGTGGGGAGAGAGCTGAAGCTTTCTTT; CDR3: CASRSESGERAEAFF
D: TRBD2; V: TRBV5-1; J: TRBJ2-7; size: .; DNA: TGCGCCAGCAGCTTGGCTAGCGGGGGATCCTACGAGCAGTACTTC; CDR3: CASSLASGGSYEQYF
D: TRBD2; V: TRBV25-1; J: TRBJ2-1; size: .; DNA: TGTGCCAGCAGTGGTCGGACTAGCGGGAGGACAAGAAACAATGAGCAGTTCTTC; CDR3: CASSGRTSGRTRNNEQFF
D: .; V: TRBV20-1; J: TRBJ2-3; size: .; DNA: TGCAGCGTGGGGCGCACAGATACGCAGTATTTT; CDR3: CSVGRTDTQYF
D: TRBD1; V: TRBV5-1; J: TRBJ2-7; size: .; DNA: TGCGCCAGCAGTTTGGACAGGAACTACGAGCAGTACTTC; CDR3: CASSLDRNYEQYF
D: .; V: TRBV7-8; J: TRBJ1-3; size: .; DNA: TGTGCCAGCAGCTGGTCAACAGGTTTCTCTGGAAACACCATATATTTT; CDR3: CASSWSTGFSGNTIYF
D: TRBD1; V: TRBV4-1; J: TRBJ1-4; size: .; DNA: TGCGCCAGCAGCCGAGGGACAGGGTATCGGTCGACTAATGAAAAACTGTTTTTT; CDR3: CASSRGTGYRSTNEKLFF
D: .; V: TRBV3-1/TRBV3-2; J: TRBJ2-5; size: .; DNA: TGTGCCAGCAGCCAAGACCCCTCACTAGGGGGCCAAGAGACCCAGTACTTC; CDR3: CASSQDPSLGGQETQYF
D: TRBD2; V: TRBV19; J: TRBJ2-7; size: .; DNA: TGTGCCACCAGCATACCCGGGACTAGCGTGAACGAGCAGTACTTC; CDR3: CATSIPGTSVNEQYF
D: TRBD2; V: TRBV7-3; J: TRBJ2-3; size: .; DNA: TGTGCCAGCAGCATCGGGACTAACCCTAGCACAGATACGCAGTATTTT; CDR3: CASSIGTNPSTDTQYF
D: TRBD1; V: TRBV7-9; J: TRBJ1-1; size: .; DNA: TGTGCCAGCAGCTCCGGGACAGAGAACACTGAAGCTTTCTTT; CDR3: CASSSGTENTEAFF
D: TRBD2; V: TRBV9; J: TRBJ2-7; size: .; DNA: TGTGCCAGCAGTCGAACTAGCGGGAGGGCCAGGTTCGCCGGCTACGAGCAGTACTTC; CDR3: CASSRTSGRARFAGYEQYF
D: TRBD1; V: TRBV5-6; J: TRBJ2-1; size: .; DNA: TGTGCCAGCAGCCACGGGACAGGGGTTCAGTTCTTC; CDR3: CASSHGTGVQFF
D: TRBD1; V: TRBV5-1; J: TRBJ1-6; size: .; DNA: TGCGCCAGCAGCCGGGACAGGGAAAATTCACCCCTCCACTTT; CDR3: CASSRDRENSPLHF
D: .; V: TRBV2; J: TRBJ2-3; size: .; DNA: TGTGCCAGCAGATGGACTATCTCTAGCACAGATACGCAGTATTTT; CDR3: CASRWTISSTDTQYF
D: TRBD1; V: TRBV13; J: TRBJ1-4; size: .; DNA: TGTGCCAGCAGCTCCCTCAAGGGGGCTCGGGAAAAACTGTTTTTT; CDR3: CASSSLKGAREKLFF
D: TRBD1; V: TRBV11-2; J: TRBJ2-7; size: .; DNA: TGTGCCAGCGGCAGGACAGGCGCCTACGAGCAGTACTTC; CDR3: CASGRTGAYEQYF
D: .; V: TRBV10-3; J: TRBJ2-7; size: .; DNA: TGTGCCATCAGTGGGACAGCGAGCTCCTACGAGCAGTACTTC; CDR3: CAISGTASSYEQYF
D: TRBD2; V: TRBV11-3; J: TRBJ2-5; size: .; DNA: TGTGCCAGCAGCTTACGGACTAGCTTCAATACCCAGTACTTC; CDR3: CASSLRTSFNTQYF
D: .; V: TRBV6-2/TRBV6-3; J: TRBJ2-7; size: .; DNA: TGTGCCAGCAGTTACTCGCGTGGTGAGCAGTACTTC; CDR3: CASSYSRGEQYF
D: .; V: TRBV29-1; J: TRBJ1-1; size: .; DNA: TGCAGCGTTGAGGACAGTTTGAACACTGAAGCTTTCTTT; CDR3: CSVEDSLNTEAFF
D: .; V: TRBV2; J: TRBJ1-6; size: .; DNA: TGTGCCAGCAGTGCTCGACATCCTAATTCACCCCTCCACTTT; CDR3: CASSARHPNSPLHF
D: TRBD2; V: TRBV19; J: TRBJ2-2; size: .; DNA: TGTGCCAGTAGTGTAAATAGCGGGATAAACGCGAACACCGGGGAGCTGTTTTTT; CDR3: CASSVNSGINANTGELFF
D: .; V: TRBV7-8; J: TRBJ1-2; size: .; DNA: TGTGCCAGCAGCGGTGACGGCAGGCGCTCCACCTTC; CDR3: CASSGDGRRSTF
D: .; V: TRBV11-2; J: TRBJ2-2; size: .; DNA: TGTGCCAGCAGCGGTGACAGTACCGGGGAGCTGTTTTTT; CDR3: CASSGDSTGELFF
D: .; V: TRBV21-1; J: TRBJ1-3; size: .; DNA: TGTGCCAGCAGCAAAGACGGCAGGGGATCTGGAAACACCATATATTTT; CDR3: CASSKDGRGSGNTIYF
D: TRBD1; V: TRBV6-6; J: TRBJ1-6; size: few; DNA: TGTGCCAGCAGTTCGTCCCGGGACAGGTTATTGCGACCCCTCCACTTT; CDR3: CASSSSRDRLLRPLHF
D: .; V: TRBV5-4; J: TRBJ1-2; size: .; DNA: TGTGCCAGCAGCCCACCGGACTTCTATGGCTACACCTTC; CDR3: CASSPPDFYGYTF
D: TRBD1; V: TRBV29-1; J: TRBJ1-2; size: .; DNA: TGCAGCGTTGACTTGGGACAGGGGGCTGCGGGCTACACCTTC; CDR3: CSVDLGQGAAGYTF
D: TRBD2; V: TRBV19; J: TRBJ2-3; size: .; DNA: TGTGCCAGTAGTATAGGGACTAGCGGACCATTCACAGATACGCAGTATTTT; CDR3: CASSIGTSGPFTDTQYF
D: TRBD2; V: TRBV5-1; J: TRBJ2-5; size: once; DNA: TGCGCCAGCAGCTTGGGAGTGGCTAGCGGGCCCCAAGAGACCCAGTACTTC; CDR3: CASSLGVASGPQETQYF
D: .; V: TRBV12-3/TRBV12-4; J: TRBJ2-1; size: .; DNA: TGTGCCAGCAGTTCGGGACTCGTAAATGAGCAGTTCTTC; CDR3: CASSSGLVNEQFF
D: .; V: TRBV19; J: TRBJ1-6; size: .; DNA: TGTGCCAGTAGTTTCCGGGATCCCAATTCACCCCTCCACTTT; CDR3: CASSFRDPNSPLHF
D: .; V: TRBV5-6; J: TRBJ1-1; size: .; DNA: TGTGCCAGCAGCAGCGGGTCGAACACTGAAGCTTTCTTT; CDR3: CASSSGSNTEAFF
D: TRBD2; V: TRBV5-1; J: TRBJ2-3; size: .; DNA: TGCGCCAGCAGCTTCGGAGCGGGAGGTGGCACAGATACGCAGTATTTT; CDR3: CASSFGAGGGTDTQYF